The clone carrying this T cell receptor (beta chain) was counted at least ten times. The same CDR3 can be traced to other DNA sequences in this sample. As every portion of the isolated RNA was reverse transcribed, the sequencing read expressed TCRB transcripts. TCRdb's table, derived via immunoSEQ multiplex PCR, lists solely in-frame clones and lacks some. This sample has over 300,000 clones, with roughly 8% found just once. The record originates from a study of beta chain features in type 1 diabetes. CD4+ naive, central memory, regulatory and stem cell-like memory cells were sorted via CD45RO/CCR7/CD25/CD127/CD95/CD27. The germline V gene encodes CDR1 SEHNR and CDR2 FQNEAQ (reference sequence). V was pared by 2 bases and J by 6 bases, with 5 bases between. The CDR3 totals 12 residues.

The clonotype was recovered from a woman in her late teens or twenties in good health. Sequencing was done on a sample of central memory CD4+ T cells from blood. The V call is TRBV7-9, the J call TRBJ2-1; D not resolved. CDR3 bases: TGTGCCAGCAGCTTAACGGGCAATGAGCAGTTCTTC. Residues: CASSLTGNEQFF.